Many counts were recorded for the clone carrying this T cell receptor (beta chain). Its antigen is still unknown. The CDR3 loop spans 14 amino acids. Germline V gene data show CDR1 as SNHLY and CDR2 as FYNNEI. The V and J ends lost 8 bases and 2 bases respectively, with 15 bases between them. This sample is drawn from a study of breast tumors, draining lymph nodes, adjacent tissues. TCRdb called the multiplex PCR reads again in MiXCR, with one record for every CDR3 protein. Of 150,000 to 250,000 distinct CDR3 sequences listed, around 29% were seen once; the top ten hold more than 4%. Breast cancer patients provided tissue from their axillary draining lymph nodes. Whole-study findings and limits: Compared with lymph nodes, tumors were less diverse; compared with nontumor tissue, more. The lymph node origin of tumor T cells was framed as consistent with a hypothesis, not demonstrated.

The sample comprised axillary lymph node tissue. V usage is TRBV2 and J usage is TRBJ2-5, with D tentatively TRBD1 (6 bases). The clonotype was recovered from a female donor with breast cancer. Some clones in this sample may be carry-over from other donors' samples. The CDR3 bases are TGTGCCAGCTGTTTACAACAGGGACAAGAGACCCAGTACTTC. Its translation is CASCLQQGQETQYF.